These T cell receptor beta chains were read from a single sample in a study of cytomegalovirus exposure and HLA in healthy donors. TCRdb's copy holds only in-frame clones and misses some; the assay was immunoSEQ multiplex PCR. The profile covers fewer than 200,000 clones, with approximately 80% appearing a single time and 0.77% taken by the ten largest. The sequencing input was PBMCs. These receptors all stem from a woman aged 18-30 years in good health and CMV-seronegative. Each CDR3 is given with its conserved first and last residue. A D gene is named only where the DNA matches it firmly. Not every row has a clone size; where given, it reads once, few, many or a size class.

>TRBJ1-2|TRBD1|TRBV6-5|.
CASSPGGAGYTF
TGTGCCAGCAGTCCAGGGGGCGCTGGCTACACCTTC
>TRBJ2-5|TRBD2|TRBV6-1|.
CASRLAGGPQETQYF
TGTGCCAGCAGGCTAGCGGGAGGGCCCCAAGAGACCCAGTACTTC
>TRBJ2-3|.|TRBV18|few
CASSPTGADTQYF
TGTGCCAGCTCACCAACGGGGGCAGATACGCAGTATTTT
>TRBJ2-1|.|TRBV27|few
CASSSLQENQVAIF
TGTGCCAGCAGTTCATTACAGGAAAACCAGGTGGCGATCTTC
>TRBJ2-7|.|TRBV28|.
CASSLGGYEQYF
TGTGCCAGCAGTTTAGGAGGTTACGAGCAGTACTTC
>TRBJ2-1|TRBD2|TRBV19|.
CASTPGGNPYNEQFF
TGTGCCAGTACCCCGGGGGGGAACCCATACAATGAGCAGTTCTTC
>TRBJ2-4|TRBD2|TRBV4-2|.
CASSQEGSGRAVAKNIQYF
TGTGCCAGCAGCCAAGAGGGGAGCGGGAGGGCCGTAGCCAAAAACATTCAGTACTTC
>TRBJ2-3|.|TRBV28|once
CASTQRDTQYF
TGTGCCAGCACACAGAGAGATACGCAGTATTTT
>TRBJ2-2|.|TRBV28|few
CASMRQNSVAGELFF
TGTGCCAGCATGAGGCAGAATTCAGTGGCCGGGGAGCTGTTTTTT
>TRBJ2-7|.|TRBV4-1|.
CASSQGQKYEQYF
TGCGCCAGCAGCCAAGGGCAGAAGTACGAGCAGTACTTC
>TRBJ1-1|.|TRBV28|.
CASSSGFREAFF
TGTGCCAGCAGTTCAGGTTTTCGTGAAGCTTTCTTT
>TRBJ2-3|.|TRBV7-2|.
CASSLATGKGAQYF
TGTGCCAGCAGCTTAGCTACAGGAAAGGGCGCGCAGTATTTT
>TRBJ2-7|TRBD1|TRBV5-4|.
CASSPTGGTGYEQYF
TGTGCCAGCAGCCCCACGGGTGGGACAGGGTACGAGCAGTACTTC
>TRBJ2-2|.|TRBV15|.
CATSREGALLNTGELFF
TGTGCCACCAGCAGAGAAGGGGCCCTGTTGAACACCGGGGAGCTGTTTTTT
>TRBJ2-7|.|TRBV7-9|.
CASSPERAGEQYF
TGTGCCAGCAGCCCCGAGAGGGCGGGCGAGCAGTACTTC
>TRBJ1-6|.|TRBV7-8|.
CASSLPRARNSPLHF
TGTGCCAGCAGCTTACCGAGGGCGAGGAATTCACCCCTCCACTTT
>TRBJ2-5|.|TRBV15|.
CATSRETGAEETQYF
TGTGCCACCAGCAGAGAAACTGGCGCGGAAGAGACCCAGTACTTC
>TRBJ2-7|.|TRBV5-4|.
CASSLGYEQYF
TGTGCCAGCAGCTTGGGATACGAGCAGTACTTC
>TRBJ2-2|TRBD2|TRBV2|.
CASSEGLAGVAGELFF
TGTGCCAGCAGTGAAGGACTAGCGGGTGTGGCCGGGGAGCTGTTTTTT
>TRBJ2-7|TRBD1|TRBV5-4|few
CASSLGQGAYEQYF
TGTGCCAGCAGCTTGGGACAGGGGGCCTACGAGCAGTACTTC
>TRBJ2-1|TRBD1|TRBV13|.
CASRIDRGYYNEQFF
TGTGCCAGCAGGATTGACAGGGGGTACTACAATGAGCAGTTCTTC
>TRBJ2-7|.|TRBV11-3|.
CASSFAKLGGEQYF
TGTGCCAGCAGCTTCGCGAAACTAGGAGGCGAGCAGTACTTC